The clone carrying this T cell receptor beta chain was counted many times. These data belong to a study of T cells in Graves' hyperthyroidism and ophthalmopathy. Amplified regions were TCR beta CDR3 sequences from RNA transcripts. Researchers ran a first-round RT-PCR on the TCR CDR3 using the HTBI primer set. TCRdb independently ran MiXCR on the multiplex PCR reads; one entry per CDR3 protein. The sample consists of some 460,000 distinct CDR3 sequences, around 14% of them appearing once. The V and J ends lost 3 bases and 2 bases, in that order; junction bases with no gene match: 6. CDR3 length: 17 residues.

The rearrangement joins TRBV12-3 or TRBV12-4 to TRBJ2-7, with 14 bases that match TRBD2. The specimen was blood. This TCR derives from a woman under 30 with Graves' hyperthyroidism. CDR3 sequence reads: CASSFRRLAGGTYEQYF. The DNA of the CDR3 is TGTGCCAGCAGTTTTCGGAGACTAGCGGGGGGGACCTACGAGCAGTACTTC.